These T cell receptor beta chains were read from a single sample in a study of shared clonotypes between healthy human individuals. Using immunoSEQ multiplex PCR, the repertoire was profiled, and TCRdb retains in-frame clones only, with some absent. The sample yields roughly 1,100,000 clones, under 80% seen once. Sequencing was carried out using memory CD4+ T cells sorted from blood. Receptors originate from a young man in good health. Both conserved end residues are part of each CDR3. D genes are given only for firm matches. Size values are once, few and many counts, or a class for expanded clones, and some rows have none.

clone_size	v_call	d_call	j_call	cdr3_aa	cdr3_nt
.	TRBV9	TRBD1	TRBJ1-4	CASSANAGTGAEKLFF	TGTGCCAGCAGCGCTAATGCGGGGACAGGCGCAGAAAAACTGTTTTTT
.	TRBV5-4	TRBD1	TRBJ1-1	CASSPTLPGTGVSTEAFF	TGTGCCAGCAGCCCAACCCTCCCCGGGACAGGGGTGAGCACTGAAGCTTTCTTT
.	TRBV7-9	.	TRBJ1-5	CASSLDLVEGPQHF	TGTGCCAGCAGCTTAGATCTTGTAGAAGGGCCCCAGCATTTT
.	TRBV27	.	TRBJ1-6	CASSFGPRNNSPLHF	TGTGCCAGCAGTTTTGGGCCCCGGAATAATTCACCCCTCCACTTT
.	TRBV27	.	TRBJ2-1	CASSLYRVNEQFF	TGTGCCAGCAGTTTATACAGGGTCAATGAGCAGTTCTTC
once	TRBV28	TRBD1	TRBJ2-2	CASSRSGQGDGELFF	TGTGCCAGCAGTAGATCGGGACAGGGGGATGGGGAGCTGTTTTTT
.	TRBV9	.	TRBJ2-2	CASSVRVNTGELFF	TGTGCCAGCAGCGTCAGGGTGAACACCGGGGAGCTGTTTTTT
.	TRBV6-1	TRBD1	TRBJ2-1	CASSWTGVYNEQFF	TGTGCCAGCAGTTGGACAGGGGTCTACAATGAGCAGTTCTTC
.	TRBV19	TRBD1	TRBJ1-2	CASRQGQLPGYSSYTF	TGTGCCAGCCGGCAGGGACAGCTCCCAGGATATTCTAGCTACACCTTC
.	TRBV5-1	TRBD2	TRBJ2-3	CASSLVSGGSSTDTQYF	TGCGCCAGCAGCTTGGTTAGCGGGGGTTCTAGCACAGATACGCAGTATTTT
.	TRBV2	.	TRBJ1-2	CASSVDGYNYGYTF	TGTGCCAGCAGTGTTGACGGATATAACTATGGCTACACCTTC
.	TRBV29-1	TRBD1	TRBJ1-4	CSVVPTRGREEKLFF	TGCAGCGTCGTGCCGACCAGGGGGCGGGAGGAAAAACTGTTTTTT
.	TRBV18	.	TRBJ1-2	CASSPGSNYGYTF	TGTGCCAGCTCACCAGGGTCTAACTATGGCTACACCTTC
.	TRBV28	.	TRBJ1-6	CASSFRQTADSPLHF	TGTGCCAGCAGTTTCCGACAGACTGCGGATTCACCCCTCCACTTT
few	TRBV5-6	.	TRBJ2-1	CASSLAMEGEQFF	TGTGCCAGCAGCTTGGCCATGGAGGGTGAGCAGTTCTTC
.	TRBV7-2	.	TRBJ2-1	CASSLVVSYNEQFF	TGTGCCAGCAGCTTAGTAGTCAGTTACAATGAGCAGTTCTTC
.	TRBV6-1	.	TRBJ2-7	CASSEPYGQYF	TGTGCCAGCAGTGAGCCCTACGGGCAGTACTTC
.	TRBV13	TRBD1	TRBJ2-1	CASSLGGQGAASYNEQFF	TGTGCCAGCAGCTTAGGAGGACAGGGAGCGGCCTCCTACAATGAGCAGTTCTTC
.	TRBV9	.	TRBJ2-7	CASSVAPGTATYEQYF	TGTGCCAGCAGCGTTGCCCCCGGGACTGCCACCTACGAGCAGTACTTC
.	TRBV10-2	.	TRBJ1-4	CASSVMGQGMEKLFF	TGCGCCAGCAGTGTAATGGGCCAGGGGATGGAAAAACTGTTTTTT
.	TRBV5-8	TRBD2	TRBJ2-1	CASSSSGSRNEQFF	TGTGCCAGCAGCTCTAGCGGGAGCAGAAATGAGCAGTTCTTC
.	TRBV19	.	TRBJ1-1	CASSMRGRTEAFF	TGTGCCAGTAGTATGAGAGGGAGGACTGAAGCTTTCTTT
.	TRBV2	.	TRBJ2-2	CASRPGVNTGELFF	TGTGCCAGCAGACCTGGGGTGAACACCGGGGAGCTGTTTTTT
.	TRBV7-9	TRBD2	TRBJ2-7	CASAGGMNEQYF	TGTGCCAGCGCGGGGGGCATGAACGAGCAGTACTTC
.	TRBV5-1	.	TRBJ2-1	CASRSPRSSYNEQFF	TGCGCCAGCAGATCGCCTAGGAGCTCCTACAATGAGCAGTTCTTC
.	TRBV5-4	TRBD1	TRBJ1-1	CASSSRTGNTEAFF	TGTGCCAGCAGCTCTAGGACAGGGAACACTGAAGCTTTCTTT
.	TRBV4-3	TRBD1	TRBJ2-2	CASSGTGRTGELFF	TGCGCCAGCAGCGGGACAGGAAGGACCGGGGAGCTGTTTTTT
once	TRBV5-6	.	TRBJ1-2	CASSLDRGLYTF	TGTGCCAGCAGCTTGGATCGGGGCCTCTACACCTTC
few	TRBV5-4	TRBD1	TRBJ2-7	CASRHGTGPFYEQYF	TGTGCCAGCAGACACGGGACAGGGCCCTTCTACGAGCAGTACTTC
.	TRBV6-1	.	TRBJ1-5	CASTTGPYQPQHF	TGTGCCAGCACGACAGGTCCTTATCAGCCCCAGCATTTT
.	TRBV30	.	TRBJ2-5	CAWGVGDPQGETQYF	TGTGCCTGGGGGGTGGGGGACCCCCAAGGAGAGACCCAGTACTTC
.	TRBV4-2	.	TRBJ1-1	CASSRLGSGNTEAFF	TGTGCCAGCAGCCGTCTGGGGTCCGGGAACACTGAAGCTTTCTTT
.	TRBV10-1	.	TRBJ2-5	CASSPWGGGTQYF	TGCGCCAGCAGCCCCTGGGGGGGCGGGACCCAGTACTTC
.	TRBV5-1	TRBD2	TRBJ2-1	CASSLELAGGPVYNEQFF	TGCGCCAGCAGCTTGGAACTAGCGGGAGGGCCGGTCTACAATGAGCAGTTCTTC
.	TRBV5-1	TRBD2	TRBJ2-1	CASSPGTSGIDKQFF	TGCGCCAGCAGCCCCGGGACTAGCGGGATAGATAAGCAGTTCTTC
.	TRBV5-1	TRBD2	TRBJ2-1	CASSLGTSGSWNEQFF	TGCGCCAGCAGCCTAGGGACTAGCGGGAGTTGGAATGAGCAGTTCTTC
.	TRBV6-1	.	TRBJ2-1	CASSEIVAVSYNEQFF	TGTGCCAGCAGTGAAATCGTCGCAGTCTCCTACAATGAGCAGTTCTTC
few	TRBV2	.	TRBJ1-2	CASSEDKNYGYTF	TGTGCCAGCAGTGAGGATAAGAACTATGGCTACACCTTC
.	TRBV19	.	TRBJ2-1	CASSIGPTSPSSYNEQFF	TGTGCCAGTAGTATAGGTCCCACTAGCCCGAGCTCCTACAATGAGCAGTTCTTC
once	TRBV5-1	.	TRBJ2-5	CASSPGRGPQETQYF	TGCGCCAGCAGCCCTGGGCGGGGACCCCAAGAGACCCAGTACTTC
.	TRBV28	.	TRBJ2-7	CASSRLRGNYEQYF	TGTGCCAGCAGTCGACTCAGGGGTAACTACGAGCAGTACTTC